The entry that follows covers one T cell receptor (beta chain) sequence. Original data processing: Estimated nucleated cell counts came from reference gene primer amplification. Sequencing used immunoSEQ multiplex PCR; TCRdb keeps in-frame clones, though not all of them. For V, J and clone size, that table is used; D and trimming come from the DNA. The sample shows over 300,000 clones, approximately 85% of them seen only once. This specimen belongs to a study of blood T cell repertoires in COVID-19. V shed 2 bases, J shed 6 bases, and the junction held 5 bases outside the gene matches. Germline-derived CDR1 and CDR2 are SNHLY and FYNNEI. There are 14 residues in the CDR3.

Sequencing was performed on peripheral blood. This chain joins TRBV2 and TRBJ1-2; TRBD1 matches 8 bases. The clonotype comes from a human donor in a cohort sampled during active COVID-19. The chain's CDR3 is CASSELTGADGYTF. In DNA form, the CDR3 reads TGTGCCAGCAGTGAACTGACAGGGGCGGATGGCTACACCTTC.